These 22 T cell receptor beta chains were all obtained from the same sample, sequenced in a study of T cell responses to AZD1222 COVID-19 vaccine. Sequenced by immunoSEQ multiplex PCR; TCRdb stores in-frame clones only, minus some. The sample lists about 130,000 clones, 90% to 95% occurring once. Sequencing was performed on peripheral blood, taken on day 0 of AZD1222 vaccination. Receptor source: an adult in good health.

This chain connects TRBV27 to TRBJ2-2; D gene uncertain. Trimming stripped 6 bases from V and 4 bases from J, with 15 bases between. The CDR3 is made up of 15 amino acids. Germline CDR1 MNHEY, CDR2 SMNVEV (reference sequence). The CDR3 nucleotides read TGTGCCAGCAGAGGAACTGGGGTCGGCACCGGGGAGCTGTTTTTT. It is translated as CASRGTGVGTGELFF.

The genes are TRBV18 and TRBJ1-2; 10 nucleotides align to TRBD1. Germline V CDR1 and CDR2: KGHSH, LQKENI. The CDR3 length is 14 residues. V lost 6 bases, J lost 3 bases, and 4 bases stayed unmatched. CDR3 in DNA: TGTGCCAGCTCTTTGGGACAGGGGCACTATGGCTACACCTTC. This sequence encodes CASSLGQGHYGYTF.

The chain combines TRBV19 with TRBJ2-7, with 8 positions matching TRBD2. Trimming at V came to 5 bases and at J to 4 bases, leaving 7 bases not matched to a gene. Germline assignment: CDR1 LNHDA and CDR2 SQIVND (reference sequence). The CDR3 contains 14 residues. The CDR3 loop is CASSSERGRYEQYF. The CDR3 DNA follows: TGTGCCAGTAGTTCGGAGCGGGGGCGGTACGAGCAGTACTTC.

This chain connects TRBV5-1 to TRBJ2-1; TRBD1 agrees at 8 bases. Per germline, CDR1 SGHRS and CDR2 YFSETQ. Trimming cost V 0 bases and J 5 bases; bases outside gene matches: 7. This CDR3 is built from 16 residues. The CDR3, as DNA: TGCGCCAGCAGCTTGGCCCCCAGGGGGCCGGACAATGAGCAGTTCTTC. Amino acid sequence: CASSLAPRGPDNEQFF.

The genes are TRBV9 and TRBJ2-7; D could derive from TRBD1 or TRBD2 (5 bases each). CDR3 length: 12 residues. Germline CDR1 reads SGDLS; CDR2 reads YYNGEE. V lost 0 bases and J 5 bases, leaving 6 bases between the germline ends. CDR3 amino acids: CASSVGGNEQYF. The CDR3 DNA sequence: TGTGCCAGCAGCGTAGGGGGGAACGAGCAGTACTTC.

The chain combines TRBV7-8 with TRBJ2-3; TRBD1 agrees at 7 bases. This CDR3 region has 15 residues. Germline values: CDR1 SGHVS, CDR2 FQNEAQ. The junction had 11 bases not matched to a gene; V was cut back by 5 bases and J by 6 bases. The CDR3 sequence: CASSRSGQPHDTQYF. In DNA form, the CDR3 reads TGTGCCAGCAGCCGTTCGGGACAGCCCCACGATACGCAGTATTTT. Complete variable domain (other parts from reference TRBV7-8 and TRBJ2-3): GAGVSQSPRYKVAKRGQDVALRCDPISGHVSLFWYQQALGQGPEFLTYFQNEAQLDKSGLPSDRFFAERPEGSVSTLKIQRTQQEDSAVYLCASSRSGQPHDTQYFGPGTRLTVL.

The chain uses TRBV30 and TRBJ1-2; 7 bases agree with TRBD1. The CDR3 totals 14 residues. Germline V gene data show CDR1 as GTSNPN and CDR2 as SVGIG (reference sequence). V trimming: 1 base; J trimming: 8 bases; junction bases outside the gene matches: 10. CDR3 coding DNA: TGTGCCTGGAGTGACCTGCGACAGGGTAGGGGCTACACCTTC. The encoded protein is CAWSDLRQGRGYTF.

The chain has TRBV12-3 or TRBV12-4 and TRBJ1-1; no reliable D call. The V gene lost 10 bases and the J gene lost 4 bases, with 16 bases spanning the gap. This CDR3 is 13 amino acids long. DNA of the CDR3: TGTGCCACCACTTATGGGGAAGGCACTGAAGCTTTCTTT. Its protein product is CATTYGEGTEAFF.

This clone appeared once. This rearrangement joins TRBV5-1 to TRBJ2-3, with D unresolved. Germline CDR1 reads SGHRS; CDR2 reads YFSETQ. V gave up 2 bases and J gave up 4 bases, with 5 bases separating them. The CDR3 totals 12 residues. The CDR3 DNA reads as TGCGCCAGCAGCTTTATGTCAGATACGCAGTATTTT. Translated, it gives CASSFMSDTQYF.

This chain's CDR3 is CASSRAGHYGYTF. Written as DNA, the CDR3 is TGTGCCAGCAGCCGTGCGGGACACTATGGCTACACCTTC. The chain uses TRBV11-1 and TRBJ1-2, with D possibly being TRBD1 (5 bases). CDR1 and CDR2 from the germline V gene are SGHAT and FQDESV (reference sequence). CDR3 length: 13 residues. V was clipped by 5 bases and J by 3 bases, with 10 bases between them.

This chain's CDR3 is CASRDPGQGNSPLHF. The CDR3 nucleotides are TGTGCCAGCAGGGACCCGGGACAGGGAAATTCACCCCTCCACTTT. V gene TRBV6-5 combines with J gene TRBJ1-6, with 9 bases identical to TRBD1. J lost 7 bases, V lost 6 bases, and 7 bases had no gene match. CDR3 length: 15 amino acids. Germline lookup yields CDR1 MNHEY and CDR2 SVGAGI.

J is TRBJ2-5 and V is TRBV7-2, with 8 bases fitting TRBD2. V lost 8 bases, J lost 4 bases, and 6 bases stayed unmatched. Germline CDR1 is SGHTA and CDR2 is FQGNSA. CDR3 size: 13 residues. CDR3: CASGAGAGETQYF. CDR3 DNA: TGTGCCAGCGGAGCGGGGGCAGGAGAGACCCAGTACTTC. The full variable domain, completed using reference TRBV7-2 and TRBJ2-5, is GAGVSQSPSNKVTEKGKDVELRCDPISGHTALYWYRQSLGQGLEFLIYFQGNSAPDKSGLPSDRFSAERTGGSVSTLTIQRTQQEDSAVYLCASGAGAGETQYFGPGTRLLVL.

The chain is built from TRBV4-1 and TRBJ2-7, with TRBD1 as a possible D gene (5 bases). The germline gives CDR1 MGHRA, CDR2 YSYEKL. The CDR3 extends over 15 amino acids. V was trimmed by 0 bases and J by 6 bases, leaving 15 bases between them. The CDR3 DNA is TGCGCCAGCAGCCAAGACAGGGTTGTAATTCGCGAGCAGTACTTC. It specifies CASSQDRVVIREQYF.

V and J are TRBV12-3 or TRBV12-4 and TRBJ1-3; D might be TRBD1 (5 bases). The CDR3 covers 13 residues. Trimming removed 2 bases at V and 3 bases at J, with 5 bases between. The CDR3 is CASSLQGGNTIYF. The CDR3 DNA reads TGTGCCAGCAGTTTACAGGGTGGAAACACCATATATTTT.

This chain links TRBV6-5 with TRBJ1-3; D is ambiguous. The CDR3 sequence is 15 residues long. Germline V gene data show CDR1 as MNHEY and CDR2 as SVGAGI. Trimming stripped 2 bases from V and 2 bases from J, with 10 bases between. CDR3 DNA: TGTGCCAGCAGTTACGGGCAGGTAACTGGAAACACCATATATTTT. Encoded protein: CASSYGQVTGNTIYF.

The chain couples TRBV6-2 or TRBV6-3 to TRBJ2-3, with TRBD2 identical over 8 bases. This CDR3 comprises 17 residues. Unmatched junction bases numbered 12, after V lost 5 bases and J lost 2 bases. CDR1 is MNHEY and CDR2 is SVGEGT in the germline V gene. The CDR3: CASSPPAGVAPTDTQYF. For the CDR3, the DNA is TGTGCCAGCAGTCCCCCAGCGGGAGTTGCCCCCACAGATACGCAGTATTTT.

This chain connects TRBV13 to TRBJ2-2; a weak D match, TRBD2 (5 bases). Trimming pared 2 bases from V and 3 bases from J, leaving 13 bases between. Germline CDR1 and CDR2: PRHDT and FYEKMQ (reference sequence). The CDR3 loop spans 16 amino acids. The CDR3 DNA reads TGTGCCAGCAGCTTACTTGTGGAGGATGACACCGGGGAGCTGTTTTTT. Amino acid sequence: CASSLLVEDDTGELFF. The complete variable domain, with remaining parts taken from reference TRBV13 and TRBJ2-2, reads AAGVIQSPRHLIKEKRETATLKCYPIPRHDTVYWYQQGPGQDPQFLISFYEKMQSDKGSIPDRFSAQQFSDYHSELNMSSLELGDSALYFCASSLLVEDDTGELFFGEGSRLTVL.

This clone came up a few times. The chain has TRBV7-2 and TRBJ2-3, with D perhaps TRBD2 (5 bases). This CDR3 has 14 residues. V was pared by 0 bases and J by 5 bases, with 9 bases between. Germline V gene data show CDR1 as SGHTA and CDR2 as FQGNSA. The CDR3 bases are TGTGCCAGCAGCTTAGCCGGGGTGGGAGATACGCAGTATTTT. Its protein is CASSLAGVGDTQYF.

The chain uses TRBV21-1 and TRBJ2-7; no check of the table's D call, TRBD2, against the DNA was made. TRBV21-1 is flagged as a pseudogene. This CDR3 contains 14 residues. The CDR3 DNA reads as TGTGCCAGCAGCTATACTAGCGGGGGGTACGAGCAGTACTTC. This gives the protein CASSYTSGGYEQYF.

There are a few counts of this clone. The DNA of the CDR3 is TGTGCCAGCAGCCAAGGAATCGGCCTAGGCTCCTACAATGAGCAGTTCTTC. It encodes CASSQGIGLGSYNEQFF. The genes are TRBV14 and TRBJ2-1; D ambiguous. V lost 1 base to trimming and J lost 0 bases, with 13 bases between them. CDR1 and CDR2 from the germline V gene are SGHDN and FVKESK. CDR3 length: 17 amino acids. The full variable domain, in which reference TRBV14 and TRBJ2-1 provide the parts outside the CDR3, is EAGVTQFPSHSVIEKGQTVTLRCDPISGHDNLYWYRRVMGKEIKFLLHFVKESKQDESGMPNNRFLAERTGGTYSTLKVQPAELEDSGVYFCASSQGIGLGSYNEQFFGPGTRLTVL.

This clone was seen more than once but under ten times. The chain employs TRBV9 and TRBJ1-3; D ambiguous. The CDR3 is 15 amino acids. Deletions cut 3 bases from V and 2 bases from J, with 12 bases between. The germline gives CDR1 SGDLS, CDR2 YYNGEE. CDR3 loop: CASSAGTIPGNTIYF. DNA of the CDR3: TGTGCCAGCAGCGCCGGCACCATCCCTGGAAACACCATATATTTT.

The chain uses TRBV24-1 and TRBJ2-1; D is uncertain. The CDR3 is made up of 14 amino acids. Germline V CDR1 and CDR2: KGHDR, SFDVKD. Trimming took 5 bases from V and 12 from J, leaving 19 bases between them. The CDR3 reads CATSAPENPSTQFF. The DNA of the CDR3 is TGTGCCACCAGTGCCCCAGAGAACCCTTCCACGCAGTTCTTC.